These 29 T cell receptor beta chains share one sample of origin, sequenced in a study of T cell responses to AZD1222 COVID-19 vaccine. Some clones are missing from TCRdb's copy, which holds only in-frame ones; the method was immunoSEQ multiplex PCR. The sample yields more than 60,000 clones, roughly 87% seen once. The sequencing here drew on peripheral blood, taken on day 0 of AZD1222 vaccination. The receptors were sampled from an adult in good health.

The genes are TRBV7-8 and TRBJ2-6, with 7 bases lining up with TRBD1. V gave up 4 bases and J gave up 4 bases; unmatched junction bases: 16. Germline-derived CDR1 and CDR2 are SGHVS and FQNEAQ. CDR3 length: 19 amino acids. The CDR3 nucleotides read TGTGCCAGCAGCTCTACGTCGACAGGGATACTAGGAGGGGCCAACGTCCTGACTTTC. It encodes CASSSTSTGILGGANVLTF.

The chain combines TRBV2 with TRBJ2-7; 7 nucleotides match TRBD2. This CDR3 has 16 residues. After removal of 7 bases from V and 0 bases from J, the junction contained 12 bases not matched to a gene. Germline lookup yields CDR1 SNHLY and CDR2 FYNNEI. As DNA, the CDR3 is TGTGCCAGCATTTTCTCGGGGGGTCCTGCCTCCTACGAGCAGTACTTC. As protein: CASIFSGGPASYEQYF. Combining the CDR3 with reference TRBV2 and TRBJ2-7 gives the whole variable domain EPEVTQTPSHQVTQMGQEVILRCVPISNHLYFYWYRQILGQKVEFLVSFYNNEISEKSEIFDDQFSVERPDGSNFTLKIRSTKLEDSAMYFCASIFSGGPASYEQYFGPGTRLTVT.

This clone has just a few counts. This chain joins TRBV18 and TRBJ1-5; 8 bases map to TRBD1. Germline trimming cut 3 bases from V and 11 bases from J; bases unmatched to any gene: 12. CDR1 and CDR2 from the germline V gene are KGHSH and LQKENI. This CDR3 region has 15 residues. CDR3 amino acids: CASSPVPGTGATQHF. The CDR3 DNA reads TGTGCCAGCTCACCTGTCCCCGGGACAGGAGCGACCCAGCATTTT.

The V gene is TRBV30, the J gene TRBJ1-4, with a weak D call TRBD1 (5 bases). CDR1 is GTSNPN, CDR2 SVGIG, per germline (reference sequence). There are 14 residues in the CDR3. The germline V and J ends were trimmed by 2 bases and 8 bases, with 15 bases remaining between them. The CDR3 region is CAWSFAGRAEKLFF. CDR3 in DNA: TGTGCCTGGAGTTTCGCAGGGAGGGCCGAAAAACTGTTTTTT.

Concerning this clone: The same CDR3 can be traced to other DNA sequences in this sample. In DNA form, the CDR3 reads TGTGCCAGCAGCTTAATCGATGGCTACACCTTC. It encodes CASSLIDGYTF. V gene TRBV7-9 combines with J gene TRBJ1-2, with no clear D. Germline values: CDR1 SEHNR, CDR2 FQNEAQ (reference sequence). This CDR3 contains 11 residues. V dropped 2 bases and J dropped 6 bases, with 4 bases sitting between them.

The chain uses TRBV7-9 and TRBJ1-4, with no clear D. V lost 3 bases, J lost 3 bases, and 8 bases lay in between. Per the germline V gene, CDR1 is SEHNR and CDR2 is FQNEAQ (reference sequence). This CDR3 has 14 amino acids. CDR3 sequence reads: CASSFLRANEKLFF. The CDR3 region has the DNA TGTGCCAGCAGCTTTCTTCGGGCTAATGAAAAACTGTTTTTT.

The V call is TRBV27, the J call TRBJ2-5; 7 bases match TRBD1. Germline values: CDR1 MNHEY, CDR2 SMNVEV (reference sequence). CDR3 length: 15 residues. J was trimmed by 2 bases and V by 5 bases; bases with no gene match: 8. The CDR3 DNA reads TGTGCCAGCAGTCCCGACAGGGCCCCTCAAGAGACCCAGTACTTC. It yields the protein CASSPDRAPQETQYF.

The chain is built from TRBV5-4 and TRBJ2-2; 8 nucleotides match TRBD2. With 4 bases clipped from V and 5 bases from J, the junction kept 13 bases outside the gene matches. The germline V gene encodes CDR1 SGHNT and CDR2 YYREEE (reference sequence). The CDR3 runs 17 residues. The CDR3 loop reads CASSPSGGYPPTGELFF. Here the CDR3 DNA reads TGTGCCAGCAGCCCGTCGGGGGGGTACCCCCCAACCGGGGAGCTGTTTTTT.

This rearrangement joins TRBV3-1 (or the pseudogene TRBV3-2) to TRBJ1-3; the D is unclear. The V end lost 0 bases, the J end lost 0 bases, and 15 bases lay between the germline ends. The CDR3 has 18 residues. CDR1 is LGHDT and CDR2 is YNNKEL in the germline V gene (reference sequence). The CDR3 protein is CASSQDLGLGFSGNTIYF. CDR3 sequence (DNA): TGTGCCAGCAGCCAAGATCTCGGGCTGGGGTTCTCTGGAAACACCATATATTTT.

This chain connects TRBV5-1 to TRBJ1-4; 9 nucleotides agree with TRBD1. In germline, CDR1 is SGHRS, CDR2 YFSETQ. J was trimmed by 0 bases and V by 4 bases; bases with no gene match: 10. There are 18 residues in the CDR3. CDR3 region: CASSAGTGSFATNEKLFF. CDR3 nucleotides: TGCGCCAGCAGCGCCGGGACAGGGAGTTTCGCAACTAATGAAAAACTGTTTTTT.

CDR3 residues: CASSLGGIGYTDTQYF. The CDR3 nucleotides are TGTGCCAGCAGCTTGGGAGGGATAGGGTACACAGATACGCAGTATTTT. The chain recombines TRBV5-4 with TRBJ2-3; a weak D match, TRBD2 (5 bases). The CDR3 is made up of 16 amino acids. Germline CDR1 and CDR2: SGHNT and YYREEE (reference sequence). The V end lost 0 bases, the J end lost 2 bases, and 13 bases lay between the germline ends.

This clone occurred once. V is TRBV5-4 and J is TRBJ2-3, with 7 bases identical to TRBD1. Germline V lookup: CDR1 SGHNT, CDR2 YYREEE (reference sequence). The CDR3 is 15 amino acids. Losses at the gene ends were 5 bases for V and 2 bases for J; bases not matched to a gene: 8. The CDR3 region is CASRIQGPPTDTQYF. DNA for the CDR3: TGTGCCAGCAGGATACAGGGGCCCCCCACAGATACGCAGTATTTT.

The CDR3 sequence: CASSSITVGYRDTQYF. The CDR3 DNA follows: TGTGCCAGTAGTTCGATTACTGTGGGGTACAGAGATACGCAGTATTTT. This rearrangement joins TRBV19 to TRBJ2-3; no clear D. The germline V and J ends were trimmed by 5 bases and 5 bases, with 20 bases remaining between them. Germline V lookup: CDR1 LNHDA, CDR2 SQIVND (reference sequence). The CDR3 runs to 16 residues.

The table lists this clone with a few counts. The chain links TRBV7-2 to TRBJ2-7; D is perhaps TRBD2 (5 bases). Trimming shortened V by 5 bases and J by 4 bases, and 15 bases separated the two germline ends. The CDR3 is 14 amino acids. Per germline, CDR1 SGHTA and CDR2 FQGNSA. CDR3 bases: TGTGCCAGCAGCACCCAAAGCGGAGGATACGAGCAGTACTTC. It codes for CASSTQSGGYEQYF.

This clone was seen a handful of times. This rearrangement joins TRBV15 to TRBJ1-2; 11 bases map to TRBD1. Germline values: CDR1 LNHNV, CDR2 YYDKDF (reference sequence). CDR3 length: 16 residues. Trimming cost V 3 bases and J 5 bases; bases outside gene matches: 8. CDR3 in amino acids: CATSRPGTGGLYGYTF. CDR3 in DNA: TGTGCCACCAGCAGGCCCGGGACAGGGGGTCTTTATGGCTACACCTTC.

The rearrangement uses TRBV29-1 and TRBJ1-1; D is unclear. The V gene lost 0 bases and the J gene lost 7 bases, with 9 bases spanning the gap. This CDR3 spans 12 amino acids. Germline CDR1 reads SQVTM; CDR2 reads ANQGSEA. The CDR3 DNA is TGCAGCGTTGAAGAGAACCTGGGTGAAGCTTTCTTT. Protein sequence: CSVEENLGEAFF.

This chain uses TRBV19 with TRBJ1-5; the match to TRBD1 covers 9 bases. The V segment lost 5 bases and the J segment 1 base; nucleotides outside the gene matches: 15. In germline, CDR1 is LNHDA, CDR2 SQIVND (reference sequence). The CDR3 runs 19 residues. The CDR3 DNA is TGTGCCAGTAGTTCGCGCGGAGGGACAGGGAAATTAAGCAATCAGCCCCAGCATTTT. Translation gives CASSSRGGTGKLSNQPQHF.

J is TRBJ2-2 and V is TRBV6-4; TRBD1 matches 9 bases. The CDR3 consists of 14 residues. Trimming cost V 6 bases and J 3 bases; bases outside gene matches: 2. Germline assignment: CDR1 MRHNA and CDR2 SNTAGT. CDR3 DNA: TGTGCCAGCAGACAGGGGGCTTACACCGGGGAGCTGTTTTTT. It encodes CASRQGAYTGELFF.

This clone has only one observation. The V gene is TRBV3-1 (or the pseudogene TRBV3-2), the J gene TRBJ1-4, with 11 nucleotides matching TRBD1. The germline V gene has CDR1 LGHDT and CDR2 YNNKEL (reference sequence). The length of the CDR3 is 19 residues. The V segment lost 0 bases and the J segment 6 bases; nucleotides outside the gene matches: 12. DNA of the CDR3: TGTGCCAGCAGCCAAGATAAAAGGACAGGGGGCTGGGTGGATGAAAAACTGTTTTTT. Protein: CASSQDKRTGGWVDEKLFF.

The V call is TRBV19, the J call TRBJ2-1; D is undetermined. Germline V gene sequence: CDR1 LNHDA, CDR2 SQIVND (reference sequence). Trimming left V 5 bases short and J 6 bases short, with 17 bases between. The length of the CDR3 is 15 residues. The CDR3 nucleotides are TGTGCCAGTAGTCCCCGGGTAGCCATGGGCAATGAGCAGTTCTTC. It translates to CASSPRVAMGNEQFF. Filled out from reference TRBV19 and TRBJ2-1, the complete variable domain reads DGGITQSPKYLFRKEGQNVTLSCEQNLNHDAMYWYRQDPGQGLRLIYYSQIVNDFQKGDIAEGYSVSREKKESFPLTVTSAQKNPTAFYLCASSPRVAMGNEQFFGPGTRLTVL.

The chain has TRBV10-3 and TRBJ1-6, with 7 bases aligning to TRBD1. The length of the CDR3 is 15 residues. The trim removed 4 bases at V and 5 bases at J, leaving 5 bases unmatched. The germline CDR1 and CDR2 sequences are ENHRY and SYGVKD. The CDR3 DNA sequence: TGTGCCATCAGTGGGCGGGACAGTAATAATTCACCCCTCCACTTT. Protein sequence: CAISGRDSNNSPLHF.

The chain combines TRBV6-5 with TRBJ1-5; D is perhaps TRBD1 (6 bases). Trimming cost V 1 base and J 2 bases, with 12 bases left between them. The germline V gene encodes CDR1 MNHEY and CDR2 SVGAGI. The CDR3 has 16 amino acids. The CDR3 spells CASSYYGGQGNQPQHF. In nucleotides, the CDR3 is TGTGCCAGCAGTTACTACGGGGGGCAGGGCAATCAGCCCCAGCATTTT.

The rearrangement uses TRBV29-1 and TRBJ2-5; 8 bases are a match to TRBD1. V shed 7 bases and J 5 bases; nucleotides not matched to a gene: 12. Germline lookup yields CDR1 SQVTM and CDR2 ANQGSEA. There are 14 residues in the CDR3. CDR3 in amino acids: CSASTGGFRETQYF. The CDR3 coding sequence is TGCAGCGCATCCACAGGGGGATTCCGGGAGACCCAGTACTTC.

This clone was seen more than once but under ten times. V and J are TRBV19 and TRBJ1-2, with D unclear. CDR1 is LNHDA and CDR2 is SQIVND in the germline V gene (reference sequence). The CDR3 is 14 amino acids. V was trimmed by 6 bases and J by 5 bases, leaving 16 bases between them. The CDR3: CASSPADGRYGYTF. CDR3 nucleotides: TGTGCCAGTAGCCCAGCGGACGGCAGATATGGCTACACCTTC.

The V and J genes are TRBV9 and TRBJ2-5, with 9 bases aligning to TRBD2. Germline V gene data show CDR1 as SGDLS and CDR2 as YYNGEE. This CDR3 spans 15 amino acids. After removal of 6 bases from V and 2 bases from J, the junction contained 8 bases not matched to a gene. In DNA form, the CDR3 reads TGTGCCAGCACCCCGCGAGCGGGGGGACAAGAGACCCAGTACTTC. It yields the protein CASTPRAGGQETQYF.

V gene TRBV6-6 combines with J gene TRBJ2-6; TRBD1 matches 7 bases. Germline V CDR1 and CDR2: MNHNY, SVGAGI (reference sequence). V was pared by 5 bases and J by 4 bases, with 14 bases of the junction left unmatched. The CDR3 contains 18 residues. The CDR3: CASSPQSGTVSGANVLTF. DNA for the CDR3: TGTGCCAGCAGTCCGCAATCCGGGACAGTAAGCGGGGCCAACGTCCTGACTTTC.

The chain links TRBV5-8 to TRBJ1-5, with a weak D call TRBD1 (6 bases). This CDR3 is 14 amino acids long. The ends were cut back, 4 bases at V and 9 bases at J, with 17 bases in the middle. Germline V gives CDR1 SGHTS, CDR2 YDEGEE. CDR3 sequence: CASSQWRGKGPQHF. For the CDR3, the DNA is TGTGCCAGCAGCCAGTGGAGGGGGAAGGGGCCCCAGCATTTT.

For the CDR3, the DNA is TGTGCCAGCAGCTCAGGCATGAATTCCTACAATGAGCAGTTCTTC. Translated, it gives CASSSGMNSYNEQFF. V gene TRBV7-3 combines with J gene TRBJ2-1; D remains unclear. CDR3 length: 15 residues. V gave up 4 bases and J gave up 1 base, with 11 bases separating them. Germline CDR1 reads SGHTA; CDR2 reads FQGTGA.

The CDR3 loop reads CASRRQGGNNNEQFF. CDR3 DNA sequence: TGTGCCAGCAGGCGACAGGGAGGGAACAACAATGAGCAGTTCTTC. The rearrangement uses TRBV27 and TRBJ2-1; D is possibly TRBD1 or TRBD2 (7 bases each). CDR1 MNHEY and CDR2 SMNVEV come from the germline V gene (reference sequence). Trimming left V 6 bases short and J 5 bases short, with 17 bases between. The CDR3 totals 15 residues.